This T cell receptor (beta chain) was sequenced during a study of post-analysis software for immune sequencing data. As for the study in general: Disease courses included relapsing-remitting, secondary progressive and progressive-relapsing multiple sclerosis.

Notes on the study in general: Samples prepared in the same batch strongly co-clustered by F measure. Relative to controls, patients had about five TRBV segments at higher frequency, with TRBV5-6, TRBV5-1 and TRBV20-1 among these.

The library was made from cDNA and included unique molecular identifiers. From the PCR reads, TCRdb called clonotypes with MiXCR, one entry per CDR3 protein. The sample consists of a few hundred thousand distinct CDR3 sequences, less than 40% of them appearing once. The germline V gene encodes CDR1 DFQATT and CDR2 SNEGSKA (reference sequence). The CDR3 loop spans 16 amino acids. Remarks on this clonotype: Its antigen is undetermined.

The receptor was isolated from a girl aged 10 to 17 with multiple sclerosis. The sample consisted of blood. The chain employs TRBV20-1 and TRBJ2-1; maybe TRBD2 (7 bases). The J call is in doubt because the DNA end fits TRBJ2-7 better. CDR3 DNA: TGCAGTGCTAGAGATCTAGGGGGGAGGGCCCGCAATGAGCAGTACTTC. It is translated as CSARDLGGRARNEQYF.